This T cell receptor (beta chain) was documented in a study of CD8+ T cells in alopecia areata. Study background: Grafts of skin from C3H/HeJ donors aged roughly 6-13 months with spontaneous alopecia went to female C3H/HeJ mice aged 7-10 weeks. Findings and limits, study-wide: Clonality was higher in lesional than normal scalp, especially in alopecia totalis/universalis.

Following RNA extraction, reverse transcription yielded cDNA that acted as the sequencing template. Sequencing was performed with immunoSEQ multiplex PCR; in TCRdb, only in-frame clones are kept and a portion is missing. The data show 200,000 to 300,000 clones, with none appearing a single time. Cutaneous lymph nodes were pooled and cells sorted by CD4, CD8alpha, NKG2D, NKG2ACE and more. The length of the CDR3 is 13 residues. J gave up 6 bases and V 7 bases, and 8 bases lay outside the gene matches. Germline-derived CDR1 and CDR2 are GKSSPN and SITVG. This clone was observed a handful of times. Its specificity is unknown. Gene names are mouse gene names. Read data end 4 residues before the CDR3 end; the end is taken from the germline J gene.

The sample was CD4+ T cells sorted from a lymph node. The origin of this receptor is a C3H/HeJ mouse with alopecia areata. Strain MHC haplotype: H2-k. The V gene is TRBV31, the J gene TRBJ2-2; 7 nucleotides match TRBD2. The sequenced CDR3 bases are TGTGCCTTCTGGCTGGGGGAGGCCGGG. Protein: CAFWLGEAG. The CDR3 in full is CAFWLGEAGQLYF.